The 6 T cell receptor beta chains reported below all come from one sample, sequenced in a study of T cell repertoires in cytomegalovirus infection. Their antigen targets remain unknown. TCRdb reanalysed the reads using MiXCR and keeps one entry per CDR3 protein. The sample holds some 940,000 distinct CDR3 sequences; approximately 31% are singletons and the top ten take about 14%. Specimen: cultured CD8+ T cells from PBMCs, collected from culture after CMV antigen stimulation. The receptor source for this set is a human donor in good health (CMV status not recorded). Some clones in this sample may be carry-over from other donors' samples.

This clonotype occurred a few times. This chain links TRBV4-1 with TRBJ2-1, with D perhaps matching TRBD2 (6 bases). Trimming pared 4 bases from V and 2 bases from J, leaving 15 bases between. CDR1 MGHRA and CDR2 YSYEKL come from the germline V gene. The CDR3 totals 16 residues. CDR3 coding DNA: TGCGCCAGCAGCCTCATGGGGGGTCCCCCCTACAATGAGCAGTTCTTC. Its protein product is CASSLMGGPPYNEQFF.

The chain employs TRBV27 and TRBJ1-1; TRBD1 is a possible D gene (6 bases). Trimming took 3 bases from V and 5 from J, leaving 10 bases between them. CDR1 MNHEY and CDR2 SMNVEV come from the germline V gene (reference sequence). There are 13 residues in the CDR3. The CDR3 nucleotides are TGTGCCAGCAGTTTTTTGGGGGCTACTGAAGCTTTCTTT. It translates to CASSFLGATEAFF.

This clonotype occurred many times. V usage is TRBV7-9 and J usage is TRBJ1-1; D ambiguous. The CDR3 covers 14 residues. Trimming removed 6 bases from V and 3 bases from J, with 14 bases in between. CDR1 is SEHNR and CDR2 is FQNEAQ in the germline V gene (reference sequence). Written as DNA, the CDR3 is TGTGCCAGCAGTAAGACACTCATGTACACTGAAGCTTTCTTT. Encoded protein: CASSKTLMYTEAFF.

The CDR3 region is CASSIASIYSLGGANVLTF. CDR3 sequence (DNA): TGTGCCAGTAGTATAGCGTCAATCTATTCACTGGGTGGGGCCAACGTCCTGACTTTC. The V and J genes are TRBV19 and TRBJ2-6; D call uncertain. The germline gives CDR1 LNHDA, CDR2 SQIVND (reference sequence). The CDR3 is made up of 19 amino acids. V lost 1 base and J 3 bases, leaving 19 bases between the germline ends.

V and J are TRBV6-1 and TRBJ1-2; 7 nucleotides agree with TRBD1. This CDR3 has 14 residues. Per the germline V gene, CDR1 is MNHNS and CDR2 is SASEGT. V trimming: 6 bases; J trimming: 4 bases; junction bases outside the gene matches: 8. The CDR3 protein is CASRNPDRIYGYTF. The CDR3 DNA is TGTGCCAGCAGGAACCCGGACAGGATCTATGGCTACACCTTC.

The chain is built from TRBV29-1 and TRBJ1-1; D ambiguous. The CDR3 extends over 12 amino acids. Germline V gives CDR1 SQVTM, CDR2 ANQGSEA. V shed 3 bases and J shed 1 base, with 6 bases lying between them. CDR3 amino acids: CSVDIRNTEAFF. In DNA, the CDR3 is TGCAGCGTTGATATACGGAACACTGAAGCTTTCTTT. The full variable domain, with the rest looked up from reference TRBV29-1 and TRBJ1-1, is SAVISQKPSRDICQRGTSLTIQCQVDSQVTMMFWYRQQPGQSLTLIATANQGSEATYESGFVIDKFPISRPNLTFSTLTVSNMSPEDSSIYLCSVDIRNTEAFFGQGTRLTVV.